This T cell receptor (beta chain) appears in the sequencing data of a study of T cell repertoires in cytomegalovirus infection. For the study at large: CMV epitopes, recently identified HLA-C-restricted and well-studied HLA-B-restricted, were used.

TCRdb ran MiXCR on the reads and lists one entry per CDR3 protein. There are hundreds of thousands of distinct CDR3 sequences in the sample; less than 35% occur only once, and 11% to 15% lies in the top ten. About this clonotype itself: Antigen unknown.

Sequencing was performed on cultured CD8+ T cells from PBMCs, taken from culture after CMV antigen stimulation. This clonotype originated in a human donor in good health (CMV status not recorded). Some clones in this sample may be carry-over from other donors' samples.

CDR3 DNA sequence: TGTGCCAGCAGTTACCAGGGGACTAATGAAAAACTGTTTTTT. Translated, it gives CASSYQGTNEKLFF. V and J are TRBV6-5 and TRBJ1-4, with D perhaps matching TRBD1 (6 bases). This CDR3 contains 14 residues. The germline V gene encodes CDR1 MNHEY and CDR2 SVGAGI. V shed 2 bases and J shed 2 bases, with 6 bases lying between them.